The clone carrying this T cell receptor (beta chain) was observed many times. The patients had localized lung adenocarcinoma, a non-small cell subtype. The record originates from a study of CD4 and CD8 cells across lung adenocarcinoma regions. CDR3 length: 16 residues. Trimming removed 0 bases from V and 2 bases from J, with 11 bases in between. Germline CDR1 reads MNHEY; CDR2 reads SVGAGI. A single record per CDR3 protein comes from TCRdb applying MiXCR to the PCR reads. The sample has about 11,000 distinct CDR3 sequences, approximately 63% seen once. The rearrangement links TRBV6-5 to TRBJ2-1; perhaps TRBD1 as D (6 bases). The sample consisted of CD8+ T cells from the margin of a lung tumor. This clonotype originated in a male donor with lung adenocarcinoma. The CD4 and CD8 labels of this study may be unreliable. The CDR3 reads CASSYSAAGAYNEQFF. The CDR3 coding sequence is TGTGCCAGCAGTTACTCCGCGGCAGGGGCCTACAATGAGCAGTTCTTC.